This T cell receptor (beta chain) was observed in a study of shared clonotypes between healthy human individuals. In germline, CDR1 is SGHTA, CDR2 FQGTGA. This CDR3 has 15 amino acids. V dropped 5 bases and J dropped 7; count of bases not matched to a gene: 14. Concerning this clone itself: Its matching antigen is unknown.

An assay was performed, and its level was deep. Using immunoSEQ multiplex PCR, the repertoire was profiled, and TCRdb retains in-frame clones only, with some absent. The sample carries around 2.5 million clones, 93% recorded once. General study results and limits: Genetic and exposure-history diversity was limited by the few donors.

V gene TRBV7-3 combines with J gene TRBJ2-7, with 7 bases fitting TRBD1. This clonotype originated in a man younger than 35 in good health. Some clones in this sample may be carry-over from other donors' samples. Sequences were obtained from naive CD4+ T cells from PBMCs. The subset denotes: CD45RA+ positively selected. Here the CDR3 reads CASSLGQAGRVEQYF. CDR3 nucleotide sequence: TGTGCCAGCAGCCTTGGACAGGCCGGTCGAGTGGAGCAGTACTTC.